These 2 T cell receptor beta chains share one sample of origin, sequenced in a study of T cells in Graves' hyperthyroidism and ophthalmopathy. Amplified regions were TCR beta CDR3 sequences from RNA transcripts. When the TCR CDR3 underwent first-round RT-PCR, the HTBI primer set was used. TCRdb used MiXCR to reprocess the multiplex PCR reads, holding one entry per CDR3 protein. The data hold approximately 610,000 distinct CDR3 sequences, with about 15% observed a single time. Sequenced: blood. The receptor set was obtained from a woman in her thirties or forties with Graves' ophthalmopathy.

This clonotype was seen ten or more times. The chain links TRBV7-2 to TRBJ2-7, with D uncertain. Germline loops: CDR1 SGHTA, CDR2 FQGNSA. V was shortened by 1 base and J by 2 bases, with 15 bases between the two germline ends. The CDR3 sequence is 16 residues long. Here the CDR3 reads CASSLVVSFIPYEQYF. The CDR3 nucleotides read TGTGCCAGCAGCTTAGTCGTCTCGTTTATCCCCTACGAGCAGTACTTC.

In this sample, this clonotype turned up many times. The chain couples TRBV28 to TRBJ1-1, with D maybe TRBD1 (6 bases). The CDR3 covers 15 residues. Germline V gives CDR1 MDHEN, CDR2 SYDVKM. V was clipped by 5 bases and J by 7 bases, with 20 bases between them. The CDR3 sequence: CASSPATKNRDEAFF. The CDR3 nucleotides read TGTGCCAGCAGTCCTGCAACTAAAAACAGGGATGAAGCTTTCTTT.